The rows below give T cell receptor beta chains drawn from one sample of a study of Ad26.COV2.S vaccination and SARS-CoV-2 variants. Profiled with immunoSEQ multiplex PCR; TCRdb holds only in-frame clones, not every one. This table holds 300,000 to 350,000 clones, just under 85% found once. The source was peripheral blood, collected in a trial of Ad26.COV2.S vaccine versus placebo. The receptors were gathered from a person aged 18-60 years who received the Ad26.COV2.S COVID-19 vaccine or a placebo. Both conserved end residues are part of each CDR3. Each record gives: J gene, V gene, D gene, clone size, CDR3 DNA, CDR3 protein. A D gene is named only where the DNA matches it firmly. Some rows mark clone size as missing; the rest say once, few, many or name a class of expanded clone.

J: TRBJ2-7
V: TRBV6-6
D: TRBD1
size: NA
DNA: TGTGCCAGCAGTCCGATTCAGGGGGCCTACGAGCAGTACTTC
CDR3: CASSPIQGAYEQYF

J: TRBJ1-1
V: TRBV28
D: NA
size: NA
DNA: TGTGCCAGCAGTTTAATTCGGGCGGGAGGGAGCACTGAAGCTTTCTTT
CDR3: CASSLIRAGGSTEAFF

J: TRBJ2-2
V: TRBV12-5
D: TRBD1
size: NA
DNA: TGTGCTAGTGGTTCCGGGACAGCCAACACCGGGGAGCTGTTTTTT
CDR3: CASGSGTANTGELFF

J: TRBJ1-4
V: TRBV6-5
D: TRBD1
size: NA
DNA: TGTGCCAGCAGTTCGTCGGAGGGGGCTGGGGAAAAACTGTTTTTT
CDR3: CASSSSEGAGEKLFF

J: TRBJ2-5
V: TRBV11-3
D: NA
size: NA
DNA: TGTGCCAGCAGCTTAGGGCAGCAAGAGACCCAGTACTTC
CDR3: CASSLGQQETQYF

J: TRBJ1-4
V: TRBV6-5
D: TRBD1
size: few
DNA: TGTGCCAGCAGGGGACAGAGAAATGAAAAACTGTTTTTT
CDR3: CASRGQRNEKLFF

J: TRBJ2-7
V: TRBV28
D: TRBD1
size: NA
DNA: TGTGCCAGCAGTAAACCGGGACAGAGACTCCACGAGCAGTACTTC
CDR3: CASSKPGQRLHEQYF

J: TRBJ2-1
V: TRBV6-6
D: TRBD1
size: NA
DNA: TGTGCCAGCACCGGACAGGGGGCATGGAATGAGCAGTTCTTC
CDR3: CASTGQGAWNEQFF

J: TRBJ1-2
V: TRBV7-8
D: TRBD1
size: NA
DNA: TGTGCCAGCAGCCGAAGGGACAGGTCTTATGGCTACACCTTC
CDR3: CASSRRDRSYGYTF

J: TRBJ1-2
V: TRBV2
D: NA
size: NA
DNA: TGTGCCAGCAGTGGGGACTTAACCCTCTATGGCTACACCTTC
CDR3: CASSGDLTLYGYTF

J: TRBJ2-3
V: TRBV10-3
D: NA
size: NA
DNA: TGTGCCATCAGTGAGATCAAAGCGACTAGCACAGATACGCAGTATTTT
CDR3: CAISEIKATSTDTQYF

J: TRBJ1-4
V: TRBV6-4
D: TRBD1
size: NA
DNA: TGTGCCAGCAGTCCAACAGGGGTGTCTAATGAAAAACTGTTTTTT
CDR3: CASSPTGVSNEKLFF

J: TRBJ2-2
V: TRBV9
D: TRBD2
size: NA
DNA: TGTGCCAGCAGCGTGACTAGCGGGGGGCCCGGGGAGCTGTTTTTT
CDR3: CASSVTSGGPGELFF

J: TRBJ2-1
V: TRBV5-1
D: NA
size: NA
DNA: TGCGCCAGCAGCTTCGGTTCAGTAGAGAATGAGCAGTTCTTC
CDR3: CASSFGSVENEQFF

J: TRBJ2-1
V: TRBV5-4
D: NA
size: NA
DNA: TGTGCCAGCAGCTTGGACAGGAACAATGAGCAGTTCTTC
CDR3: CASSLDRNNEQFF

J: TRBJ1-5
V: TRBV18
D: NA
size: few
DNA: TGTGCCAGCTCACCTACCAGGGTTCAGCCCCAGCATTTT
CDR3: CASSPTRVQPQHF

J: TRBJ1-1
V: TRBV7-6
D: TRBD1
size: NA
DNA: TGTGCCAGCAGCAAAGCGGGGACAGGGGTCACTGAAGCTTTCTTT
CDR3: CASSKAGTGVTEAFF

J: TRBJ2-4
V: TRBV24-1
D: NA
size: NA
DNA: TGTGCCACCAGTGACAGGGGGGACATTCAGTACTTC
CDR3: CATSDRGDIQYF

J: TRBJ1-6
V: TRBV7-3
D: NA
size: few
DNA: TGTGCCAGCAGCTCGTCCGCCGGACATCCCCTCCACTTT
CDR3: CASSSSAGHPLHF

J: TRBJ1-3
V: TRBV7-9
D: NA
size: NA
DNA: TGTGCCAGCAGCTTGGGATCCGGGACAACTAGCTCTGGAAACACCATATATTTT
CDR3: CASSLGSGTTSSGNTIYF

J: TRBJ1-6
V: TRBV28
D: NA
size: NA
DNA: TGTGCCAGCAGTCTGACCGAACCCCTCCACTTT
CDR3: CASSLTEPLHF